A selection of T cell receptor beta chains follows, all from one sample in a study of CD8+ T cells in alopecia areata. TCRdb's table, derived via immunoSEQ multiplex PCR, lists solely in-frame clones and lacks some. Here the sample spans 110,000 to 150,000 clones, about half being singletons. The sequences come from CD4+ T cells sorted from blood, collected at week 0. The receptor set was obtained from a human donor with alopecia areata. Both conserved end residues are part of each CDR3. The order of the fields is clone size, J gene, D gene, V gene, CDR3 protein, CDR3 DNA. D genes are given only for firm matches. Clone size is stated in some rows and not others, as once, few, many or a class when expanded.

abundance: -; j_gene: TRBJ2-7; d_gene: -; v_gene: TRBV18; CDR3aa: CASSFTYEQYF; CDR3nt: TGTGCCAGCTCATTTACCTACGAGCAGTACTTC
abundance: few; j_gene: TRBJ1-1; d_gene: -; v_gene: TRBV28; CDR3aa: CASKTVVHTEAFF; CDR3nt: TGTGCCAGCAAGACGGTTGTTCACACTGAAGCTTTCTTT
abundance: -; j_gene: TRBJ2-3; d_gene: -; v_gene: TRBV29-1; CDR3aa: CSVCPEGRGTQYF; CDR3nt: TGCAGCGTCTGTCCTGAGGGGCGAGGTACGCAGTATTTT
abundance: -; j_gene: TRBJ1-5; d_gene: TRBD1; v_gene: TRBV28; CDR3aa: CASSRPGQGPYSNQPQHF; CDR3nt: TGTGCCAGCAGCCGGCCGGGACAGGGTCCTTATAGCAATCAGCCCCAGCATTTT
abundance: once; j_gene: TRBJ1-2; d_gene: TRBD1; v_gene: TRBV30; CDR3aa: CAWTAWDRAYGYTF; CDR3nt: TGTGCCTGGACTGCGTGGGACAGGGCCTATGGCTACACCTTC
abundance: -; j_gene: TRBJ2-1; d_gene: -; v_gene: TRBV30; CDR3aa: CAWSFSGTTIEQFF; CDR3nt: TGTGCCTGGAGTTTTTCTGGTACGACCATTGAGCAGTTCTTC
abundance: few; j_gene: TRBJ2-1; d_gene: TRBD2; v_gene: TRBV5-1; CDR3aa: CASSLGTSTSRNEQFF; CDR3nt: TGCGCCAGCAGCTTAGGGACTAGCACCTCTAGGAATGAGCAGTTCTTC
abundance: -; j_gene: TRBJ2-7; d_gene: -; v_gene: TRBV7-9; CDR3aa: CASKGDEQYF; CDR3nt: TGTGCCAGCAAAGGAGACGAGCAGTACTTC
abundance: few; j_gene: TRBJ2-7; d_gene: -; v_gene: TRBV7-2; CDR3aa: CASSLVGVTRAHEQYF; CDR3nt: TGTGCCAGCAGCTTAGTGGGGGTCACAAGAGCCCACGAGCAGTACTTC
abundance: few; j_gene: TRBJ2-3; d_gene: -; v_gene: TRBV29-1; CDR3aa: CSVGRQTGSTDTQYF; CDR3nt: TGCAGCGTTGGGAGACAGACAGGAAGCACAGATACGCAGTATTTT
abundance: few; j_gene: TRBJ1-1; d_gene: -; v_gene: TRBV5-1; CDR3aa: CASSFDRHTEAFF; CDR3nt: TGCGCCAGCAGCTTCGACAGACACACTGAAGCTTTCTTT
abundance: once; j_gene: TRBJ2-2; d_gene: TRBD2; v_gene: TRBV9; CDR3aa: CASSPSQVAGGPGELFF; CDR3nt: TGTGCCAGCAGCCCCTCCCAAGTAGCGGGAGGTCCCGGGGAGCTGTTTTTT
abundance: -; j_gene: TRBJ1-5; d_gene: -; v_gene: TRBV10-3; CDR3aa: CATWDDYFGQPQHF; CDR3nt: TGTGCCACCTGGGACGATTATTTCGGTCAGCCCCAGCATTTT
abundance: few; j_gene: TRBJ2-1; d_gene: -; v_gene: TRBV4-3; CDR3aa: CASSQELGGLAHNNEQFF; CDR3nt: TGCGCCAGCAGCCAAGAGTTGGGGGGCCTAGCGCACAACAATGAGCAGTTCTTC
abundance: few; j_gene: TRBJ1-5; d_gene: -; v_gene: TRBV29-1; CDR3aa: CSVETGGDQPQHF; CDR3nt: TGCAGCGTTGAAACCGGGGGAGATCAGCCCCAGCATTTT
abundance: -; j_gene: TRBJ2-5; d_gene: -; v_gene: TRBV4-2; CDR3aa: CASSQDRGTETQYF; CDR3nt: TGTGCCAGCAGCCAAGATCGGGGAACAGAGACCCAGTACTTC
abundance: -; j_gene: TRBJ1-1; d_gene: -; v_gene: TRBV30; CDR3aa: CAWIGYTEAFF; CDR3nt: TGTGCCTGGATAGGGTACACTGAAGCTTTCTTT
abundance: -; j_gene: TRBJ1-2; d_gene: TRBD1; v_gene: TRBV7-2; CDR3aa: CASSTLRDRRHYGYTF; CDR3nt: TGTGCCAGCAGCACCCTCAGGGACAGACGTCACTATGGCTACACCTTC
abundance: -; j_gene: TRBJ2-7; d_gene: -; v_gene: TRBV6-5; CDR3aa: CASIDSTYEQYF; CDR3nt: TGTGCCAGCATCGACAGCACCTACGAGCAGTACTTC
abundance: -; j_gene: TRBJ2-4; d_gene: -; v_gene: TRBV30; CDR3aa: CAWRPWETKNIQYF; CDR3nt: TGTGCCTGGAGGCCGTGGGAGACCAAAAACATTCAGTACTTC
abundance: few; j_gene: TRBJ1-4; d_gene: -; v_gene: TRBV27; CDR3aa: CASSLILNEKLFF; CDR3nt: TGTGCCAGCAGTTTAATCCTCAATGAAAAACTGTTTTTT
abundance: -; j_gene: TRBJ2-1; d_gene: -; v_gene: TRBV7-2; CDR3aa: CASSIFGRDPIYNEQFF; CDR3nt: TGTGCCAGCAGCATATTTGGGCGGGACCCAATCTACAATGAGCAGTTCTTC
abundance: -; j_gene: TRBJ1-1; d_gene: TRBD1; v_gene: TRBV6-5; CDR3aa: CASNYRGPNTEAFF; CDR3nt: TGTGCCAGCAATTACAGGGGCCCGAACACTGAAGCTTTCTTT
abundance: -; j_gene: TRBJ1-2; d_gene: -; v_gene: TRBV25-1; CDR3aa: CASSEVGRYGYTF; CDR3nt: TGTGCCAGCAGTGAAGTCGGACGCTATGGCTACACCTTC
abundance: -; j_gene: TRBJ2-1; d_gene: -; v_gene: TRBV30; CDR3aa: CAWSGAREQFF; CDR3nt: TGTGCCTGGAGTGGAGCGCGCGAGCAGTTCTTC
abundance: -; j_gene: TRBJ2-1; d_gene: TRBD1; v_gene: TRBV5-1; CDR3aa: CASGGTGLDEQFF; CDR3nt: TGCGCCAGCGGCGGGACAGGGCTCGATGAGCAGTTCTTC
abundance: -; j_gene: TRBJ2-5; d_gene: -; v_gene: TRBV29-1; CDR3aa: CSAEEQGGLWSQETQYF; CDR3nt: TGCAGCGCTGAGGAGCAGGGCGGCTTGTGGAGCCAAGAGACCCAGTACTTC
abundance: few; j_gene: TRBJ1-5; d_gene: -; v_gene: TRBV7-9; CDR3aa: CASNDGPGQPQHF; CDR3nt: TGTGCCAGCAATGATGGGCCGGGCCAGCCCCAGCATTTT
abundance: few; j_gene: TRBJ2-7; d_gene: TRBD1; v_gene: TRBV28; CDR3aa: CASSLQGDSYEQYF; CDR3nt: TGTGCCAGCAGCCTACAGGGGGACTCCTACGAGCAGTACTTC
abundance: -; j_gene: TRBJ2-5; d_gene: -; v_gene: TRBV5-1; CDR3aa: CASSLGQETQYF; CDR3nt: TGCGCCAGCAGCTTGGGTCAAGAGACCCAGTACTTC
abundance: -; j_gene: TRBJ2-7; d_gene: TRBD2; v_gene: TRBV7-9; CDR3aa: CASSSSGKASYEQYF; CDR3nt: TGTGCCAGCAGCAGTAGCGGGAAGGCCTCCTACGAGCAGTACTTC
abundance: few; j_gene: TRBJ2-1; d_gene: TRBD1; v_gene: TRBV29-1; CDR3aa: CSVERGQGPSLSYNEQFF; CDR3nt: TGCAGCGTTGAAAGGGGACAGGGGCCTAGCCTCTCCTACAATGAGCAGTTCTTC
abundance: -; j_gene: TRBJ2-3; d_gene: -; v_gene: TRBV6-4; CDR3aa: CASSALPGFTDTQYF; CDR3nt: TGTGCCAGCAGTGCTTTACCTGGGTTCACAGATACGCAGTATTTT
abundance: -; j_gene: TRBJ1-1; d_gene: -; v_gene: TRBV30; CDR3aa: CAWNRGGTEAFF; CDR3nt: TGTGCCTGGAATAGAGGGGGCACTGAAGCTTTCTTT
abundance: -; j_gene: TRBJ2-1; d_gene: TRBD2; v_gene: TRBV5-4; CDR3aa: CASSLLAGGNNEQFF; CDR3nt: TGTGCCAGCAGCCTTCTAGCGGGAGGGAACAATGAGCAGTTCTTC
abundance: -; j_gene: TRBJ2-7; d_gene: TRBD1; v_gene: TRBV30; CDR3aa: CAWRRTGSRYEQYF; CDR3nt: TGTGCCTGGAGGCGGACAGGCTCTCGCTACGAGCAGTACTTC
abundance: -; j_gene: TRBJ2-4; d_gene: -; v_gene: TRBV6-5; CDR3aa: CASRGTAKNIQYF; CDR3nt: TGTGCCAGCAGGGGGACTGCCAAAAACATTCAGTACTTC
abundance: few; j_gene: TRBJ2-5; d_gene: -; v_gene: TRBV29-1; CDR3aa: CSVARGQPHAETQYF; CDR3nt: TGCAGCGTTGCCAGGGGTCAGCCCCACGCGGAGACCCAGTACTTC
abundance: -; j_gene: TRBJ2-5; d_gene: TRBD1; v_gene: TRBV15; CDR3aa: CATSRGQRANLETQYF; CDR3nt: TGTGCCACCAGCAGGGGACAGAGGGCTAACCTAGAGACCCAGTACTTC
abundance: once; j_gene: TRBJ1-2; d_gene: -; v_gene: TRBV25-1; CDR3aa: CASSHGGEDYGYTF; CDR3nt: TGTGCCAGCAGTCATGGAGGGGAAGACTATGGCTACACCTTC
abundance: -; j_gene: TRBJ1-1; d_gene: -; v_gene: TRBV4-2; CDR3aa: CASSQDWGEGFF; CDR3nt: TGTGCCAGCAGCCAAGACTGGGGGGAAGGTTTCTTT
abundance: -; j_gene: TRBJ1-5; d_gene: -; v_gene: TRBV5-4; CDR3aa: CASSLARGADPGPQHF; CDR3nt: TGTGCCAGCAGCTTGGCCCGGGGCGCGGACCCGGGGCCCCAGCATTTT
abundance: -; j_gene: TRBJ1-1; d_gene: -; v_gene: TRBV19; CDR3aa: CASSMGRVGGTEAFF; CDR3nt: TGTGCCAGTAGTATGGGTCGTGTGGGGGGCACTGAAGCTTTCTTT
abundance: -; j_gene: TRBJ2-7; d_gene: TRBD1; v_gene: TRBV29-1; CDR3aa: CSVAAGGFYEQYF; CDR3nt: TGCAGCGTTGCGGCAGGGGGCTTCTACGAGCAGTACTTC